Below, one T cell receptor (beta chain) is given with its context. This entry is derived from a study of blood T cell repertoires in COVID-19. Libraries were prepared by immunoSEQ multiplex PCR; TCRdb keeps only in-frame clonotypes and omits some of them. The sample lists roughly 330,000 clones; 89% were seen once. Germline trimming cut 0 bases from V and 4 bases from J; bases unmatched to any gene: 6. The length of the CDR3 is 16 residues. Germline lookup yields CDR1 SGDLS and CDR2 YYNGEE. The receptor comes from a young man who had recovered from COVID-19. Specimen: peripheral blood. The rearrangement uses TRBV9 and TRBJ2-2; 7 nucleotides align to TRBD1. CDR3 protein: CASSVARGPGTGELFF. As DNA, the CDR3 is TGTGCCAGCAGCGTAGCTAGGGGGCCGGGCACCGGGGAGCTGTTTTTT.